Following are 30 T cell receptor beta chains from one sample sequenced in a study of blood T cell repertoires in COVID-19. Only in-frame clones appear in the TCRdb table, and some are missing; sequencing was by immunoSEQ multiplex PCR. Of 150,000 or so clones in the sample, around nine tenths are singletons; the top ten hold about 5%. The specimen was peripheral blood. The origin of the receptors is a human donor in a cohort sampled during active COVID-19.

This rearrangement joins TRBV27 to TRBJ2-3; the D is unclear. Germline V CDR1 and CDR2: MNHEY, SMNVEV (reference sequence). Trimming removed 3 bases at V and 3 bases at J, with 7 bases between. This CDR3 has 13 amino acids. CDR3 in amino acids: CASSFRGTDTQYF. CDR3 sequence (DNA): TGTGCCAGCAGTTTCAGAGGTACAGATACGCAGTATTTT.

The CDR3: CASSFDKTGGAILPAWEQYF. DNA of the CDR3: TGTGCCAGCAGCTTCGATAAGACAGGGGGCGCGATTCTCCCCGCTTGGGAGCAGTACTTC. The chain recombines TRBV11-3 with TRBJ2-7, with 10 bases lining up with TRBD1. The CDR3 spans 20 residues. The trim removed 3 bases at V and 7 bases at J, leaving 24 bases unmatched. In germline, CDR1 is SGHNT, CDR2 YENEEA.

The chain joins TRBV5-6 to TRBJ2-5; TRBD1 aligns across 8 bases. The J segment lost 3 bases and the V segment lost 4 bases, leaving 5 bases of the junction unmatched. Germline loops: CDR1 SGHDT, CDR2 YYEEEE. The CDR3 runs 14 residues. In DNA form, the CDR3 reads TGTGCCAGCAGCAAGACAGGGGCCAAAGAGACCCAGTACTTC. Its protein is CASSKTGAKETQYF. The complete variable domain, with remaining parts taken from reference TRBV5-6 and TRBJ2-5, reads DAGVTQSPTHLIKTRGQQVTLRCSPKSGHDTVSWYQQALGQGPQFIFQYYEEEERQRGNFPDRFSGHQFPNYSSELNVNALLLGDSALYLCASSKTGAKETQYFGPGTRLLVL.

The J gene is TRBJ2-7, the V gene TRBV7-2; TRBD2 matches 7 bases. The junction had 6 bases not matched to a gene; V was cut back by 5 bases and J by 5 bases. CDR3 length: 13 residues. Germline V CDR1 and CDR2: SGHTA, FQGNSA. The CDR3 bases are TGTGCCAGCAGCCCCCGCCGGGGGGACGAGCAGTACTTC. Protein sequence: CASSPRRGDEQYF.

V is TRBV6-7 and J is TRBJ1-5; 7 bases match TRBD1. TRBV6-7 is an open reading frame whose function is uncertain. The CDR3 is made up of 20 amino acids. J was trimmed by 5 bases and V by 0 bases; bases with no gene match: 19. CDR3: CASSYSKDRGDSFPHQPQHF. In DNA, the CDR3 is TGTGCCAGCAGTTACTCGAAGGACCGCGGGGACAGTTTCCCTCATCAGCCCCAGCATTTT.

This clone occurred a few times. The V gene is TRBV20-1, the J gene TRBJ1-1, with D tentatively TRBD1 (6 bases). CDR1 is DFQATT, CDR2 SNEGSKA, per germline (reference sequence). Trimming cost V 6 bases and J 5 bases, with 10 bases left between them. The CDR3 runs 11 residues. CDR3 nucleotides: TGCAGTGCCCACAGGGCTACTGAAGCTTTCTTT. This encodes CSAHRATEAFF.

V is TRBV6-5 and J is TRBJ1-1; D remains unclear. The germline V gene has CDR1 MNHEY and CDR2 SVGAGI. This CDR3 region has 13 residues. V gave up 0 bases and J gave up 0 bases, with 2 bases separating them. In DNA form, the CDR3 reads TGTGCCAGCAGTTACTCCTTGAACACTGAAGCTTTCTTT. Translated: CASSYSLNTEAFF.

The chain uses TRBV7-9 and TRBJ2-1; 12 bases agree with TRBD2. Germline assignment: CDR1 SEHNR and CDR2 FQNEAQ (reference sequence). With 5 bases clipped from V and 2 bases from J, the junction kept 13 bases outside the gene matches. This CDR3 has 19 amino acids. The CDR3 is CASSPGTSGLRRAYNEQFF. CDR3 nucleotide sequence: TGTGCCAGCAGCCCCGGGACTAGCGGGCTACGGCGGGCCTACAATGAGCAGTTCTTC.

The chain recombines TRBV7-9 with TRBJ1-1; D is undetermined. Germline V gene lookup returns CDR1 SEHNR and CDR2 FQNEAQ (reference sequence). The V end was cut by 6 bases, the J end by 9 bases, with 14 bases between. The CDR3 is 12 amino acids. The CDR3 bases are TGTGCCAGCAGTTCTCTGGGCGCGCAAGCTTTCTTT. Encoded protein: CASSSLGAQAFF.

The chain joins TRBV30 to TRBJ1-1, with a tentative D call TRBD1 (5 bases). The CDR3 length is 11 residues. Trimming stripped 3 bases from V and 12 bases from J, with 14 bases between. Per the germline V gene, CDR1 is GTSNPN and CDR2 is SVGIG (reference sequence). The CDR3 coding sequence is TGTGCCTGGAGGTGGGGCCTTGAGTCTTTCTTT. It is translated as CAWRWGLESFF. The full variable domain, with the rest looked up from reference TRBV30 and TRBJ1-1, is SQTIHQWPATLVQPVGSPLSLECTVEGTSNPNLYWYRQAAGRGLQLLFYSVGIGQISSEVPQNLSASRPQDRQFILSSKKLLLSDSGFYLCAWRWGLESFFGQGTRLTVV.

The V call is TRBV11-3, the J call TRBJ1-1; no reliable D call. V lost 6 bases to trimming and J lost 1 base, with 15 bases between them. The length of the CDR3 is 15 residues. From germline, CDR1 is SGHNT and CDR2 YENEEA. The CDR3 DNA is TGTGCCAGCAGTTTCGTTGGTCAGTGGAACACTGAAGCTTTCTTT. Translating gives CASSFVGQWNTEAFF.

The chain uses TRBV11-3 and TRBJ2-3; possibly TRBD1 for D (7 bases). Trimming removed 11 bases at V and 0 bases at J, with 15 bases between. Germline lookup yields CDR1 SGHNT and CDR2 YENEEA. The CDR3 consists of 14 residues. The CDR3 sequence is CASGGLSSTDTQYF. In DNA, the CDR3 is TGTGCCTCAGGGGGACTTTCTAGCACAGATACGCAGTATTTT.

The rearrangement uses TRBV19 and TRBJ1-5, with 9 bases identical to TRBD1. Germline V gene sequence: CDR1 LNHDA, CDR2 SQIVND (reference sequence). V trimming: 9 bases; J trimming: 4 bases; junction bases outside the gene matches: 7. The CDR3 length is 14 residues. The CDR3 DNA follows: TGTGCCAGCACCCCGGGGACAGGGAATCAGCCCCAGCATTTT. Translated: CASTPGTGNQPQHF.

The gene calls are TRBV7-2 and TRBJ2-5; 9 bases agree with TRBD2. Per germline, CDR1 SGHTA and CDR2 FQGNSA. CDR3 length: 13 residues. V was pared by 5 bases and J by 4 bases, with 2 bases of the junction left unmatched. CDR3 nucleotide sequence: TGTGCCAGCAGCACGACTAGCGGAGAGACCCAGTACTTC. Amino acids: CASSTTSGETQYF.

The chain recombines TRBV19 with TRBJ2-3, with a tentative D call TRBD1 (6 bases). V shed 5 bases and J shed 11 bases, with 23 bases lying between them. This CDR3 has 15 residues. The V gene's germline CDR1 is LNHDA and CDR2 SQIVND (reference sequence). The CDR3 protein is CASSSPRTGLGGQYF. CDR3 coding DNA: TGTGCCAGTAGTTCCCCCAGGACGGGCCTAGGGGGGCAGTATTTT.

This CDR3 is CASSFGTGVPDTQYF. CDR3 in DNA: TGTGCCAGCAGCTTTGGGACAGGGGTACCTGATACGCAGTATTTT. The chain couples TRBV2 to TRBJ2-3; 10 bases are shared with TRBD1. V was clipped by 6 bases and J by 6 bases; unmatched bases: 9. Germline values: CDR1 SNHLY, CDR2 FYNNEI. The CDR3 totals 15 residues.

A few counts support this clone. The chain has TRBV5-1 and TRBJ2-1, with 8 nucleotides matching TRBD2. Trimming took 2 bases from V and 4 from J; bases not matched to a gene: 5. CDR3 length: 15 residues. The germline V gene encodes CDR1 SGHRS and CDR2 YFSETQ. The CDR3 coding sequence is TGCGCCAGCAGCTTCGGACTAGCCACATACAATGAGCAGTTCTTC. Its protein is CASSFGLATYNEQFF.

The genes are TRBV6-5 and TRBJ2-1; 8 bases match TRBD2. Germline trimming cut 11 bases from V and 0 bases from J; bases unmatched to any gene: 9. The CDR3 runs to 15 residues. Germline CDR1 is MNHEY and CDR2 is SVGAGI. CDR3 sequence: CASREGPSSYNEQFF. The CDR3 DNA reads as TGTGCCTCCCGGGAGGGCCCTAGCTCCTACAATGAGCAGTTCTTC.

The gene calls are TRBV19 and TRBJ1-2; perhaps TRBD1 as D (5 bases). Germline assignment: CDR1 LNHDA and CDR2 SQIVND (reference sequence). This CDR3 comprises 14 residues. The V end lost 3 bases, the J end lost 7 bases, and 15 bases lay between the germline ends. Here the CDR3 DNA reads TGTGCCAGTAGTATCGGCGGGGCGTTGGGTGGCTACACCTTC. Translated: CASSIGGALGGYTF.

This rearrangement joins TRBV27 to TRBJ1-3; 9 bases are shared with TRBD1. The CDR3 covers 16 residues. V shed 2 bases and J 0 bases; nucleotides not matched to a gene: 2. In germline, CDR1 is MNHEY, CDR2 SMNVEV (reference sequence). The CDR3 is CASSLTGGVSGNTIYF. CDR3 bases: TGTGCCAGCAGTTTAACAGGGGGCGTCTCTGGAAACACCATATATTTT.

This clone counts as medium-sized. Distinct nucleotide sequences in the sample also encode this CDR3. This chain uses TRBV19 with TRBJ2-7, with a possible D match to TRBD2 (6 bases). Trimming stripped 3 bases from V and 4 bases from J, with 13 bases between. CDR3 length: 14 residues. CDR1 and CDR2 (germline): LNHDA, SQIVND (reference sequence). CDR3 coding DNA: TGTGCCAGTAGTATTGGGGGAGGCACTTACGAGCAGTACTTC. This codes for CASSIGGGTYEQYF.

This clone was recorded once. The chain uses TRBV6-5 and TRBJ1-1, with a tentative D call TRBD1 (6 bases). Trimming shortened V by 6 bases and J by 1 base, and 9 bases separated the two germline ends. CDR1 and CDR2 from the germline V gene are MNHEY and SVGAGI. This CDR3 is built from 13 residues. CDR3 region: CASSGQPNTEAFF. The CDR3 nucleotides read TGTGCCAGCAGCGGACAGCCGAACACTGAAGCTTTCTTT.

This sequence joins TRBV28 and TRBJ2-1; TRBD2 might be the D (5 bases). CDR3 size: 12 residues. Deletions cut 6 bases from V and 10 bases from J, with 13 bases between. Germline CDR1 MDHEN, CDR2 SYDVKM. The CDR3 spells CASSLTLAEQFF. The CDR3 DNA follows: TGTGCCAGCAGCTTGACCCTAGCCGAGCAGTTCTTC.

This clone was recorded only once. The chain joins TRBV24-1 to TRBJ1-5; 10 bases map to TRBD1. CDR1 is KGHDR and CDR2 is SFDVKD in the germline V gene. The CDR3 loop spans 16 amino acids. Trimming at V came to 4 bases and at J to 6 bases, leaving 8 bases not matched to a gene. CDR3 amino acids: CATSEAGTGVGQPQHF. CDR3 nucleotides: TGTGCCACCAGTGAAGCCGGGACAGGGGTTGGTCAGCCCCAGCATTTT.

This chain connects TRBV9 to TRBJ2-7, with D possibly matching TRBD1 (6 bases). This CDR3 spans 13 amino acids. Trimming pared 2 bases from V and 3 bases from J, leaving 9 bases between. Germline values: CDR1 SGDLS, CDR2 YYNGEE. CDR3 nucleotides: TGTGCCAGCAGCGTTACACAGGGCTACGAGCAGTACTTC. Protein sequence: CASSVTQGYEQYF.

The genes are TRBV7-9 and TRBJ1-6; D ambiguous. Trimming took off 10 bases at V and 1 base at J, with 8 bases between the two ends. Germline lookup yields CDR1 SEHNR and CDR2 FQNEAQ (reference sequence). The CDR3 covers 13 residues. This chain's CDR3 is CAIPGSYNSPLHF. The CDR3 bases are TGTGCCATTCCCGGGTCCTATAATTCACCCCTCCACTTT.

V and J are TRBV3-1 (or the pseudogene TRBV3-2) and TRBJ1-2, with D possibly matching TRBD1 (5 bases). Germline CDR1 is LGHDT and CDR2 is YNNKEL (reference sequence). This CDR3 comprises 13 residues. V lost 0 bases and J lost 8, with 10 bases in between. The CDR3 sequence is CASSQDRAGGYTF. The CDR3, as DNA: TGTGCCAGCAGCCAAGACAGGGCGGGGGGCTACACCTTC.

V usage is TRBV19 and J usage is TRBJ2-7; D may be TRBD2 (6 bases). There are 14 residues in the CDR3. Germline values: CDR1 LNHDA, CDR2 SQIVND (reference sequence). V lost 5 bases and J lost 2, with 13 bases in between. CDR3 sequence reads: CASSPGLGAYEQYF. CDR3 nucleotide sequence: TGTGCCAGTAGTCCGGGACTGGGAGCCTACGAGCAGTACTTC. The full variable domain, rest sourced from reference TRBV19 and TRBJ2-7, is DGGITQSPKYLFRKEGQNVTLSCEQNLNHDAMYWYRQDPGQGLRLIYYSQIVNDFQKGDIAEGYSVSREKKESFPLTVTSAQKNPTAFYLCASSPGLGAYEQYFGPGTRLTVT.

The chain is built from TRBV5-6 and TRBJ1-3; 7 bases fit TRBD1. This CDR3 comprises 15 residues. V was pared by 0 bases and J by 5 bases, with 5 bases of the junction left unmatched. Germline loops: CDR1 SGHDT, CDR2 YYEEEE. The CDR3 bases are TGTGCCAGCAGCTTGGCAGGGACAGTCAGAAACACCATATATTTT. Its translation: CASSLAGTVRNTIYF.

The rearrangement uses TRBV6-5 and TRBJ2-7; TRBD1 aligns across 8 bases. Germline V gene lookup returns CDR1 MNHEY and CDR2 SVGAGI. CDR3 length equals 13 residues. J was trimmed by 3 bases and V by 6 bases; bases with no gene match: 4. The CDR3 sequence: CASSDRGLYEQYF. In DNA form, the CDR3 reads TGTGCCAGCAGCGACAGGGGACTCTACGAGCAGTACTTC.